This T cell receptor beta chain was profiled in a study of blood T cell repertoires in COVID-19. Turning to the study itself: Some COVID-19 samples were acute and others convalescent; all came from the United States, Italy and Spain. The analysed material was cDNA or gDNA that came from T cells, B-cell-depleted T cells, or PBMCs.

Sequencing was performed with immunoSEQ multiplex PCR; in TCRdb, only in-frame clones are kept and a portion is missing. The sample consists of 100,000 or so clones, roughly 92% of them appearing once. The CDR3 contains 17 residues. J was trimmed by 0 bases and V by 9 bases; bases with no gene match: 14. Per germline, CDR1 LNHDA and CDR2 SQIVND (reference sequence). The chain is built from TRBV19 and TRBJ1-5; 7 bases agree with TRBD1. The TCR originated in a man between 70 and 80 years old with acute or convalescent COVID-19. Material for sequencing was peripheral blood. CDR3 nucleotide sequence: TGTGCCAGCCTGAAACTAGGGACAGCGGATAGCAATCAGCCCCAGCATTTT. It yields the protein CASLKLGTADSNQPQHF.